One T cell receptor (beta chain) is described in this entry. The data were obtained in a study of blood T cell repertoires in COVID-19. The method was immunoSEQ multiplex PCR; TCRdb's version includes in-frame clones alone and lacks a portion of them. The data contain approximately 160,000 clones, over 75% of them singletons. The CDR3 runs to 16 residues. The germline CDR1 and CDR2 sequences are LNHNV and YYDKDF (reference sequence). Trimming cost V 0 bases and J 0 bases, with 11 bases left between them. Cohort 3 donors were reported recovered after two negative PCRs, clearance, or symptom resolution.

What was sequenced was PBMCs or T cells enriched from blood (not recorded which). The TCR originated in a man aged 35-49 years who had recovered from COVID-19. J is TRBJ1-2 and V is TRBV15; D remains ambiguous. DNA for the CDR3: TGTGCCACCAGCAGAGATCGGACTACCACTAACTATGGCTACACCTTC. This translates into CATSRDRTTTNYGYTF.